This T cell receptor beta chain was obtained from a study of blood T cell repertoires in COVID-19. Across the whole study: The origin of the acute and convalescent COVID-19 samples was the United States, Italy and Spain. The cDNA or gDNA used as material had been derived from T cells, B-cell-depleted T cells, or PBMCs.

Germline CDR1 and CDR2: SNHLY and FYNNEI. CDR3 size: 13 residues. With V trimmed by 7 bases and J by 4 bases, 6 bases remained unmatched. Repertoires were generated with immunoSEQ multiplex PCR, while TCRdb's copy carries only in-frame clones and drops some. The table lists some 220,000 clones, 86% of them singletons. Participants spanned ages 18 to 89 years and resided in about two dozen US areas. The study assigned cohorts using participant-reported clinical history. This clone was counted a few times. Sequenced material: PBMCs or T cells enriched from blood (not recorded which). This chain connects TRBV2 to TRBJ1-1; 7 bases are shared with TRBD1. This TCR derives from a woman in her 40s with acute COVID-19. The CDR3 region is CASNTGAGTEAFF. In nucleotides, the CDR3 is TGTGCCAGCAACACAGGGGCTGGCACTGAAGCTTTCTTT. Full variable domain (missing parts from reference TRBV2 and TRBJ1-1): EPEVTQTPSHQVTQMGQEVILRCVPISNHLYFYWYRQILGQKVEFLVSFYNNEISEKSEIFDDQFSVERPDGSNFTLKIRSTKLEDSAMYFCASNTGAGTEAFFGQGTRLTVV.